Detailed here is one T cell receptor beta chain. Its antigen remains unidentified. CDR3 size: 16 residues. After removal of 0 bases from V and 4 bases from J, the junction contained 4 bases not matched to a gene. Germline V lookup: CDR1 LGHNA, CDR2 YSLEER. This specimen belongs to a study of cytomegalovirus exposure and HLA in healthy donors. Study-wide background: One earlier analysis, a look at approximately 180 million T cells, found some 120 million unique TCR beta sequences. Study-wide points: There were 150 to 200 TCR beta chains listed as cytomegalovirus-associated. A likely sequencing artifact accounted for one observed cluster of highly shared sequence variants. Certain indistinguishable V segments, among them TRBV6-2 and TRBV6-3, were excluded.

A multiplex PCR was run with 60 Vbeta primers and 13 Jbeta primers. TCRdb's copy holds only in-frame clones and misses some; the assay was immunoSEQ multiplex PCR. This table has some 130,000 clones, about 74% appearing once. V gene TRBV4-3 combines with J gene TRBJ1-1; 11 bases are shared with TRBD1. Sequenced material: PBMCs. The receptor's source is a man in his forties in good health and CMV-seronegative. The DNA for the CDR3 is TGCGCCAGCAGCCAAGAGAGTGGGACAGGGGGCACTGAAGCTTTCTTT. It specifies CASSQESGTGGTEAFF.